Listed below are T cell receptor beta chains from one sample, sequenced in a study of shared clonotypes between healthy human individuals. Repertoires were generated with immunoSEQ multiplex PCR, while TCRdb's copy carries only in-frame clones and drops some. The sample lists roughly 2,500,000 clones, approximately 93% occurring once. The material sequenced was naive CD4+ T cells from PBMCs. All receptors come from a man younger than 30 in good health. Some clones in this sample may be carry-over from other donors' samples. CDR3s include the opening cysteine and the closing phenylalanine or tryptophan. The D gene is left open where the match is weak. A clone size is listed for some rows: how often the clone was seen (once, few, many), or a class if it is expanded.

cdr3_aa: CASSLAPMAGMETQYF
cdr3_nt: TGCGCCAGCAGCTTGGCCCCAATGGCAGGCATGGAGACCCAGTACTTC
j_call: TRBJ2-5
d_call: -
cdr3_length: 16
v_call: TRBV5-1
clone_size: once

cdr3_aa: CASSLVGRYLRHEQFF
cdr3_nt: TGTGCCAGCAGCTTAGTTGGCCGATACTTGAGGCATGAGCAGTTCTTC
j_call: TRBJ2-1
d_call: -
cdr3_length: 16
v_call: TRBV11-2
clone_size: once

cdr3_aa: CASSLKGADTQYF
cdr3_nt: TGTGCCAGCAGCTTAAAGGGTGCAGATACGCAGTATTTT
j_call: TRBJ2-3
d_call: -
cdr3_length: 13
v_call: TRBV5-5
clone_size: -

cdr3_aa: CAGLQGIGAYF
cdr3_nt: TGTGCCGGACTACAGGGGATCGGTGCGTACTTC
j_call: TRBJ2-7
d_call: -
cdr3_length: 11
v_call: TRBV30
clone_size: -

cdr3_aa: CASSPQEGPDQPQHF
cdr3_nt: TGCGCCAGCAGCCCCCAGGAGGGCCCGGATCAGCCCCAGCATTTT
j_call: TRBJ1-5
d_call: -
cdr3_length: 15
v_call: TRBV5-1
clone_size: -

cdr3_aa: CASTPGQGPYEQYF
cdr3_nt: TGTGCCAGCACCCCGGGGCAGGGACCCTACGAGCAGTACTTC
j_call: TRBJ2-7
d_call: -
cdr3_length: 14
v_call: TRBV2
clone_size: -

cdr3_aa: CASSQGLAGQQYF
cdr3_nt: TGTGCCAGCTCACAGGGACTAGCGGGGCAACAGTACTTC
j_call: TRBJ2-7
d_call: TRBD2
cdr3_length: 13
v_call: TRBV18
clone_size: -

cdr3_aa: CASSWTAQRDEYF
cdr3_nt: TGTGCCAGCAGTTGGACAGCCCAGAGGGACGAGTACTTC
j_call: TRBJ2-7
d_call: -
cdr3_length: 13
v_call: TRBV6-5
clone_size: -

cdr3_aa: CASSLGDTEAFF
cdr3_nt: TGTGCCAGCAGTTTAGGAGACACTGAAGCTTTCTTT
j_call: TRBJ1-1
d_call: -
cdr3_length: 12
v_call: TRBV28
clone_size: -

cdr3_aa: CASSPSRASGKETQYF
cdr3_nt: TGTGCCAGCAGCCCCTCTCGGGCTAGCGGGAAAGAGACCCAGTACTTC
j_call: TRBJ2-5
d_call: TRBD2
cdr3_length: 16
v_call: TRBV7-2
clone_size: -

cdr3_aa: CASSQPPAGPAF
cdr3_nt: TGTGCCAGCAGCCAACCCCCTGCGGGACCGGCCTTT
j_call: TRBJ2-3
d_call: -
cdr3_length: 12
v_call: TRBV4-2
clone_size: -

cdr3_aa: CSVVSRVGTEAFF
cdr3_nt: TGCAGCGTTGTAAGCAGGGTCGGCACTGAAGCTTTCTTT
j_call: TRBJ1-1
d_call: -
cdr3_length: 13
v_call: TRBV29-1
clone_size: -

cdr3_aa: CASSSTYTGTHEQYF
cdr3_nt: TGTGCCAGCAGCTCCACCTATACAGGTACCCACGAGCAGTACTTC
j_call: TRBJ2-7
d_call: -
cdr3_length: 15
v_call: TRBV7-3
clone_size: -

cdr3_aa: CASSFAGGDEQYF
cdr3_nt: TGTGCCAGCAGCTTTGCAGGGGGGGACGAGCAGTACTTC
j_call: TRBJ2-7
d_call: -
cdr3_length: 13
v_call: TRBV7-6
clone_size: -

cdr3_aa: CSVPVGPFYEQYF
cdr3_nt: TGCAGCGTCCCAGTGGGTCCCTTCTACGAGCAGTACTTC
j_call: TRBJ2-7
d_call: -
cdr3_length: 13
v_call: TRBV29-1
clone_size: -

cdr3_aa: CASSLVGQVPYEQYF
cdr3_nt: TGCGCCAGCAGCTTGGTTGGACAGGTACCCTACGAGCAGTACTTC
j_call: TRBJ2-7
d_call: TRBD1
cdr3_length: 15
v_call: TRBV5-1
clone_size: -

cdr3_aa: CASASYNEQFF
cdr3_nt: TGCGCTAGCGCCTCCTACAATGAGCAGTTCTTC
j_call: TRBJ2-1
d_call: -
cdr3_length: 11
v_call: TRBV29-1
clone_size: -

cdr3_aa: CASSPGQTSGYTF
cdr3_nt: TGCGCCAGCAGCCCCGGACAGACCAGTGGCTACACCTTC
j_call: TRBJ1-2
d_call: -
cdr3_length: 13
v_call: TRBV5-1
clone_size: -

cdr3_aa: CASSPRTGWNTEAFF
cdr3_nt: TGTGCCAGCAGTCCTCGGACAGGGTGGAACACTGAAGCTTTCTTT
j_call: TRBJ1-1
d_call: TRBD1
cdr3_length: 15
v_call: TRBV6-5
clone_size: -

cdr3_aa: CASSFGRRGNTGELFF
cdr3_nt: TGCGCCAGCAGCTTTGGCCGTCGGGGGAACACCGGGGAGCTGTTTTTT
j_call: TRBJ2-2
d_call: -
cdr3_length: 16
v_call: TRBV5-1
clone_size: -

cdr3_aa: CASNPLAGSSYEQYF
cdr3_nt: TGTGCCAGCAACCCACTAGCGGGGAGCTCCTACGAGCAGTACTTC
j_call: TRBJ2-7
d_call: TRBD2
cdr3_length: 15
v_call: TRBV4-2
clone_size: -

cdr3_aa: CASSLGLGRSGNTIYF
cdr3_nt: TGTGCCAGCAGCTTAGGGTTAGGCCGTTCTGGAAACACCATATATTTT
j_call: TRBJ1-3
d_call: -
cdr3_length: 16
v_call: TRBV27
clone_size: -

cdr3_aa: CASSLRQGTYEQYF
cdr3_nt: TGTGCCAGCAGTTTAAGACAGGGAACCTACGAGCAGTACTTC
j_call: TRBJ2-7
d_call: TRBD1
cdr3_length: 14
v_call: TRBV28
clone_size: -

cdr3_aa: CASSPVGTGREKLFF
cdr3_nt: TGTGCCAGCAGCCCCGTGGGGACAGGGAGAGAAAAACTGTTTTTT
j_call: TRBJ1-4
d_call: -
cdr3_length: 15
v_call: TRBV21-1
clone_size: -

cdr3_aa: CASSLPRGFNTEAFF
cdr3_nt: TGTGCCAGCAGTCTCCCCAGGGGTTTTAACACTGAAGCTTTCTTT
j_call: TRBJ1-1
d_call: -
cdr3_length: 15
v_call: TRBV27
clone_size: once

cdr3_aa: CASSYRGRGTDTQYF
cdr3_nt: TGTGCCAGCAGTTACCGGGGGAGGGGCACAGATACGCAGTATTTT
j_call: TRBJ2-3
d_call: TRBD2
cdr3_length: 15
v_call: TRBV6-5
clone_size: -

cdr3_aa: CAWRGRDGYNEQFF
cdr3_nt: TGTGCCTGGAGAGGGCGGGACGGCTACAATGAGCAGTTCTTC
j_call: TRBJ2-1
d_call: -
cdr3_length: 14
v_call: TRBV30
clone_size: -

cdr3_aa: CASSSGLAGGSGEQFF
cdr3_nt: TGTGCCAGCAGTTCTGGACTAGCGGGAGGGTCAGGTGAGCAGTTCTTC
j_call: TRBJ2-1
d_call: TRBD2
cdr3_length: 16
v_call: TRBV7-2
clone_size: -

cdr3_aa: CSATHQGAPGNTIYF
cdr3_nt: TGCAGCGCTACCCACCAGGGGGCGCCTGGAAACACCATATATTTT
j_call: TRBJ1-3
d_call: TRBD1
cdr3_length: 15
v_call: TRBV29-1
clone_size: once

cdr3_aa: CASGGTGFYNTIYF
cdr3_nt: TGTGCCAGCGGTGGGACAGGGTTTTATAACACCATATATTTT
j_call: TRBJ1-3
d_call: TRBD1
cdr3_length: 14
v_call: TRBV6-1
clone_size: -

cdr3_aa: CASSINRQPANYGYTF
cdr3_nt: TGTGCCAGTAGTATAAATAGACAACCAGCTAACTATGGCTACACCTTC
j_call: TRBJ1-2
d_call: -
cdr3_length: 16
v_call: TRBV19
clone_size: -

cdr3_aa: CASSPGQMGNIQYF
cdr3_nt: TGTGCCAGCAGTCCGGGACAGATGGGAAACATTCAGTACTTC
j_call: TRBJ2-4
d_call: TRBD1
cdr3_length: 14
v_call: TRBV28
clone_size: -

cdr3_aa: CASSPPTTLYNEQFF
cdr3_nt: TGTGCCAGCTCACCACCGACGACACTATACAATGAGCAGTTCTTC
j_call: TRBJ2-1
d_call: -
cdr3_length: 15
v_call: TRBV18
clone_size: -

cdr3_aa: CAWSENYEQYF
cdr3_nt: TGTGCCTGGAGTGAGAACTACGAGCAGTACTTC
j_call: TRBJ2-7
d_call: -
cdr3_length: 11
v_call: TRBV30
clone_size: -

cdr3_aa: CSALYYEQYF
cdr3_nt: TGCAGTGCCTTGTACTACGAGCAGTACTTC
j_call: TRBJ2-7
d_call: -
cdr3_length: 10
v_call: TRBV20-1
clone_size: -

cdr3_aa: CASSLGPESGQPQHF
cdr3_nt: TGCGCCAGCAGCTTGGGCCCGGAGAGCGGTCAGCCCCAGCATTTT
j_call: TRBJ1-5
d_call: -
cdr3_length: 15
v_call: TRBV5-1
clone_size: -

cdr3_aa: CASRQLGPSNTGELFF
cdr3_nt: TGTGCCAGTAGACAATTGGGCCCCTCGAACACCGGGGAGCTGTTTTTT
j_call: TRBJ2-2
d_call: -
cdr3_length: 16
v_call: TRBV19
clone_size: -

cdr3_aa: CASSLGGFSYNEQFF
cdr3_nt: TGCGCCAGCAGCTTGGGTGGGTTCTCCTACAATGAGCAGTTCTTC
j_call: TRBJ2-1
d_call: -
cdr3_length: 15
v_call: TRBV5-1
clone_size: -

cdr3_aa: CASSIESGTAGELFF
cdr3_nt: TGTGCCAGTAGTATAGAGTCGGGTACCGCCGGGGAGCTGTTTTTT
j_call: TRBJ2-2
d_call: -
cdr3_length: 15
v_call: TRBV19
clone_size: -

cdr3_aa: CSVHRDFSSYNEQFF
cdr3_nt: TGCAGCGTCCACCGGGACTTCAGCTCCTACAATGAGCAGTTCTTC
j_call: TRBJ2-1
d_call: -
cdr3_length: 15
v_call: TRBV29-1
clone_size: -

cdr3_aa: CASSESDRNYGYTF
cdr3_nt: TGTGCCAGCAGTGAATCCGACAGAAACTATGGCTACACCTTC
j_call: TRBJ1-2
d_call: -
cdr3_length: 14
v_call: TRBV6-1
clone_size: -

cdr3_aa: CATSRDILIASYEQYF
cdr3_nt: TGTGCCACCAGCAGAGATATACTCATTGCGAGCTACGAGCAGTACTTC
j_call: TRBJ2-7
d_call: -
cdr3_length: 16
v_call: TRBV15
clone_size: -

cdr3_aa: CASSVADLTYTGELFF
cdr3_nt: TGTGCCAGCAGCGTAGCTGACTTGACGTACACCGGGGAGCTGTTTTTT
j_call: TRBJ2-2
d_call: -
cdr3_length: 16
v_call: TRBV9
clone_size: -

cdr3_aa: CASSEKGHYYGYTF
cdr3_nt: TGTGCCAGCAGTGAGAAAGGACACTACTATGGCTACACCTTC
j_call: TRBJ1-2
d_call: -
cdr3_length: 14
v_call: TRBV6-1
clone_size: -

cdr3_aa: CASSLYRQTNEKLFF
cdr3_nt: TGTGCCAGCAGTTTATATCGACAGACTAATGAAAAACTGTTTTTT
j_call: TRBJ1-4
d_call: -
cdr3_length: 15
v_call: TRBV28
clone_size: -

cdr3_aa: CASSLPQGYEQYF
cdr3_nt: TGTGCCAGCAGCCTACCTCAGGGCTACGAGCAGTACTTC
j_call: TRBJ2-7
d_call: -
cdr3_length: 13
v_call: TRBV7-2
clone_size: once

cdr3_aa: CASSLTDTQYF
cdr3_nt: TGTGCCAGCTCCCTTACAGATACGCAGTATTTT
j_call: TRBJ2-3
d_call: -
cdr3_length: 11
v_call: TRBV25-1
clone_size: once

cdr3_aa: CASSLGQGYTEAFF
cdr3_nt: TGTGCCAGCAGCTTGGGACAGGGCTACACTGAAGCTTTCTTT
j_call: TRBJ1-1
d_call: TRBD1
cdr3_length: 14
v_call: TRBV7-2
clone_size: -

cdr3_aa: CASSQDERYLTYEQYF
cdr3_nt: TGCGCCAGCAGCCAAGATGAGAGATATCTCACCTACGAGCAGTACTTC
j_call: TRBJ2-7
d_call: -
cdr3_length: 16
v_call: TRBV4-1
clone_size: -

cdr3_aa: CASSYGTGAGANVLTF
cdr3_nt: TGTGCCAGCAGCTACGGGACAGGGGCCGGGGCCAACGTCCTGACTTTC
j_call: TRBJ2-6
d_call: TRBD1
cdr3_length: 16
v_call: TRBV7-9
clone_size: -

cdr3_aa: CASSQTPGGLNIQYF
cdr3_nt: TGTGCCAGCAGCCAGACCCCAGGGGGCCTAAACATTCAGTACTTC
j_call: TRBJ2-4
d_call: TRBD1
cdr3_length: 15
v_call: TRBV5-5
clone_size: -

cdr3_aa: CASSDIAGDTDTQYF
cdr3_nt: TGCGCCAGCAGCGACATAGCGGGGGACACAGATACGCAGTATTTT
j_call: TRBJ2-3
d_call: TRBD2
cdr3_length: 15
v_call: TRBV5-1
clone_size: -

cdr3_aa: CASSPTSYEQYF
cdr3_nt: TGTGCCAGCAGCCCCACATCCTACGAGCAGTACTTC
j_call: TRBJ2-7
d_call: -
cdr3_length: 12
v_call: TRBV2
clone_size: -

cdr3_aa: CAWQRGLYEQYF
cdr3_nt: TGTGCCTGGCAAAGGGGGCTTTACGAGCAGTACTTC
j_call: TRBJ2-7
d_call: TRBD1
cdr3_length: 12
v_call: TRBV30
clone_size: once

cdr3_aa: CASSIPGQDEQYF
cdr3_nt: TGTGCCAGTAGTATTCCCGGACAGGACGAGCAGTACTTC
j_call: TRBJ2-7
d_call: TRBD1
cdr3_length: 13
v_call: TRBV19
clone_size: -

cdr3_aa: CASSVGSGRQETQYF
cdr3_nt: TGTGCCAGCAGCGTAGGGTCAGGTCGGCAAGAGACCCAGTACTTC
j_call: TRBJ2-5
d_call: -
cdr3_length: 15
v_call: TRBV9
clone_size: once

cdr3_aa: CASSPGQGETQYF
cdr3_nt: TGTGCCAGCAGCCCAGGACAGGGAGAGACCCAGTACTTC
j_call: TRBJ2-5
d_call: TRBD1
cdr3_length: 13
v_call: TRBV7-2
clone_size: -

cdr3_aa: CASSPTVAGRRETQYF
cdr3_nt: TGTGCCAGCTCACCGACGGTGGCAGGGCGGCGGGAGACCCAGTACTTC
j_call: TRBJ2-5
d_call: -
cdr3_length: 16
v_call: TRBV18
clone_size: -